This T cell receptor (beta chain) comes out of a study of T cell repertoires in aging, cancer and after chemotherapy. Study at large: Paired samples before and after chemotherapy came from chronic lymphocytic leukemia patients on fludarabine- or bendamustine-based regimens.

A mixed TRB-A/B primer pool amplified rearranged TRB by multiplex touch-down PCR. MiXCR was run by TCRdb on the multiplex PCR reads, yielding one entry per CDR3 protein. The sample consists of 2,300 or so distinct CDR3 sequences, roughly 22% of them appearing once. CDR1 and CDR2 (germline): MRHNA, SNTAGT. The CDR3 is made up of 15 amino acids. Turning to this clonotype: A single base separates this from a much larger clone, so it may be a read error.

The template was genomic DNA from peripheral blood, not RNA. The J gene is TRBJ2-1, the V gene TRBV6-4, with a possible D match to TRBD2 (6 bases). The source material was blood. The source of this sequence is a human donor with a blood cancer. The chain's CDR3 is CVSSDWGDPSNEQFF. DNA of the CDR3: TGTGTCAGCAGTGACTGGGGGGACCCCTCCAATGAGCAGTTCTTC.